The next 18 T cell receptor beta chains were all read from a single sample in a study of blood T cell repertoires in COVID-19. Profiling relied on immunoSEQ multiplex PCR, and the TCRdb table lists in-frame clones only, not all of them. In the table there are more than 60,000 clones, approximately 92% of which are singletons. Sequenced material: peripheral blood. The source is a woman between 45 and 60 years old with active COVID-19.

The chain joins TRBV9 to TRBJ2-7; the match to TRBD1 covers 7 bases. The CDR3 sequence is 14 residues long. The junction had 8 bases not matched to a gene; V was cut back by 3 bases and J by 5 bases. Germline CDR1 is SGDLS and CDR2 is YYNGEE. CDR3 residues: CASSAGQAANEQYF. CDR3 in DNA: TGTGCCAGCAGCGCCGGACAGGCCGCCAACGAGCAGTACTTC. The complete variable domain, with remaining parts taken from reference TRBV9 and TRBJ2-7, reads DSGVTQTPKHLITATGQRVTLRCSPRSGDLSVYWYQQSLDQGLQFLIQYYNGEERAKGNILERFSAQQFPDLHSELNLSSLELGDSALYFCASSAGQAANEQYFGPGTRLTVT.

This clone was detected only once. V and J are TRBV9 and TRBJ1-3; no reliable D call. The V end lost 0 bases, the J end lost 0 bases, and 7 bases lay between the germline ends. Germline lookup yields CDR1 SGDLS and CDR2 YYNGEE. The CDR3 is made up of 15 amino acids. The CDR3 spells CASSVDGSSGNTIYF. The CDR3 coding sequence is TGTGCCAGCAGCGTAGATGGCAGCTCTGGAAACACCATATATTTT.

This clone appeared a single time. CDR3 residues: CASSLGVAGQETQYF. DNA of the CDR3: TGTGCCAGCAGCTTGGGGGTAGCGGGACAAGAGACCCAGTACTTC. The chain links TRBV7-3 to TRBJ2-5; 8 bases are shared with TRBD2. The V gene end was trimmed by 3 bases and the J gene end by 2 bases; junction bases not matched to a gene: 5. The CDR3 is 15 amino acids. The germline V gene has CDR1 SGHTA and CDR2 FQGTGA. The variable domain in full, completed from reference TRBV7-3 and TRBJ2-5, reads GAGVSQTPSNKVTEKGKYVELRCDPISGHTALYWYRQSLGQGPEFLIYFQGTGAADDSGLPNDRFFAVRPEGSVSTLKIQRTERGDSAVYLCASSLGVAGQETQYFGPGTRLLVL.

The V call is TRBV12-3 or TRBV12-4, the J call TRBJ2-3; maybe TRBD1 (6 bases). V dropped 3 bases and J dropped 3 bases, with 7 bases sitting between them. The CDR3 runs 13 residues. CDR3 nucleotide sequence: TGTGCCAGCAGTTTGAGGGGGACAGATACGCAGTATTTT. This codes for CASSLRGTDTQYF.

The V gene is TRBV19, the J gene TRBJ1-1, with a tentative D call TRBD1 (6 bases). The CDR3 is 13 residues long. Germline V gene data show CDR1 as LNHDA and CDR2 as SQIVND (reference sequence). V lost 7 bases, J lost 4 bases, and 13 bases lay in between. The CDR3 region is CASTQGWATEAFF. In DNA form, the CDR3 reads TGTGCCAGTACTCAGGGGTGGGCCACTGAAGCTTTCTTT.

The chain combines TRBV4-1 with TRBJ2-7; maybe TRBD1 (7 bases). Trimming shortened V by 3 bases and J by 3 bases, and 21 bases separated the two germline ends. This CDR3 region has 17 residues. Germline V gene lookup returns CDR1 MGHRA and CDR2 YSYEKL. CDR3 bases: TGCGCCAGCAGCCACGTACAGGGGAAAGGACTATTCTACGAGCAGTACTTC. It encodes CASSHVQGKGLFYEQYF.

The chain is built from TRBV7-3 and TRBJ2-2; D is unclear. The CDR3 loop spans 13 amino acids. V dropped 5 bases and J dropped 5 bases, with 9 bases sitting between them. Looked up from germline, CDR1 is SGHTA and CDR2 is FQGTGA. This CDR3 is CASSPRWTGELFF. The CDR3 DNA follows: TGTGCCAGCAGCCCCCGGTGGACCGGGGAGCTGTTTTTT.

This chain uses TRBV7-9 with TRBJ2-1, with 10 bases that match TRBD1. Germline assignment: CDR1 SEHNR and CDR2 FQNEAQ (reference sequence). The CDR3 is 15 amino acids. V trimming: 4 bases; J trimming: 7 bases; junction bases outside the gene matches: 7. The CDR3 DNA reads TGTGCCAGCAGCTCGACGGGGGACAGGGGAAATGAGCAGTTCTTC. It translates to CASSSTGDRGNEQFF.

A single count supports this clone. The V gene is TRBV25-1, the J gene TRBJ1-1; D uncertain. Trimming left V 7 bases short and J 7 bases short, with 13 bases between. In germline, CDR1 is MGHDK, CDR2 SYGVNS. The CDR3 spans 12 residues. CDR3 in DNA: TGTGCCAGCACAAGCTCACCCGGTGAAGCTTTCTTT. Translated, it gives CASTSSPGEAFF.

DNA for the CDR3: TGTGCCAGTAGTATAGCCAGGGGTAGTGAGCAGTACTTC. This codes for CASSIARGSEQYF. V usage is TRBV19 and J usage is TRBJ2-7; weak D call: TRBD1 (6 bases). Deletions cut 1 base from V and 7 bases from J, with 11 bases between. Germline loops: CDR1 LNHDA, CDR2 SQIVND (reference sequence). This CDR3 has 13 amino acids.

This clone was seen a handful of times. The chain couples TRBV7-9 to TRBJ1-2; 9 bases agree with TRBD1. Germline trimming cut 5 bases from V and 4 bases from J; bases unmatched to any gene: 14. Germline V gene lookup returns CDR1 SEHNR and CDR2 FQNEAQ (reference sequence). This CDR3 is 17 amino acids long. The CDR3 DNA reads TGTGCCAGCAGCCCACACATTGGACAGGGGTTAGGCTATGGCTACACCTTC. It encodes CASSPHIGQGLGYGYTF.

The CDR3 protein is CAWGDRADTEAFF. In DNA form, the CDR3 reads TGTGCCTGGGGGGACAGGGCCGACACTGAAGCTTTCTTT. J is TRBJ1-1 and V is TRBV30; 9 nucleotides agree with TRBD1. Germline V gene lookup returns CDR1 GTSNPN and CDR2 SVGIG (reference sequence). The length of the CDR3 is 13 residues. The V and J ends lost 5 bases and 3 bases, in that order; junction bases with no gene match: 4.

This CDR3 is CASSIMEGYTQYF. As DNA, the CDR3 is TGTGCCAGTAGTATAATGGAGGGTTATACGCAGTATTTT. This chain uses TRBV19 with TRBJ2-3, with D possibly being TRBD2 (6 bases). The CDR3 is 13 amino acids. Deletions cut 2 bases from V and 7 bases from J, with 10 bases between. CDR1 and CDR2 (germline): LNHDA, SQIVND (reference sequence).

CDR3 sequence: CASIIREGRYNEQFF. CDR3 bases: TGTGCCAGCATAATACGGGAGGGCCGCTACAATGAGCAGTTCTTC. V and J are TRBV6-5 and TRBJ2-1, with 8 bases identical to TRBD2. V shed 7 bases, J shed 3 bases, and the junction held 8 bases outside the gene matches. CDR3 size: 15 residues. Germline V gives CDR1 MNHEY, CDR2 SVGAGI.

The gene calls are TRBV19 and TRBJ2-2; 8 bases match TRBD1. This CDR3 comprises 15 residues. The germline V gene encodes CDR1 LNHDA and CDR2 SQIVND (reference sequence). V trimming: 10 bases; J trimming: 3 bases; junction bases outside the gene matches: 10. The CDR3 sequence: CATLPTGVDTGELFF. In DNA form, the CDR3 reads TGTGCCACCCTCCCGACAGGGGTGGACACCGGGGAGCTGTTTTTT.

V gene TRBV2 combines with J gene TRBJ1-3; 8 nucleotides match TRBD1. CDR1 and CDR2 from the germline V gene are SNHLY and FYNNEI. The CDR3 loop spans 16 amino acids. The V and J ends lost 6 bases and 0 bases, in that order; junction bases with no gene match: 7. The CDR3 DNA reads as TGTGCCAGCAGCACCGGACAGGGCGGCTCTGGAAACACCATATATTTT. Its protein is CASSTGQGGSGNTIYF.

The CDR3 coding sequence is TGTGCCAGCTCACCGGATCAGGGGAGTTCACCCCTCCACTTT. As protein: CASSPDQGSSPLHF. V and J are TRBV18 and TRBJ1-6, with a possible D match to TRBD1 (6 bases). Germline V CDR1 and CDR2: KGHSH, LQKENI. This CDR3 comprises 14 residues. Trimming removed 3 bases at V and 9 bases at J, with 12 bases between.

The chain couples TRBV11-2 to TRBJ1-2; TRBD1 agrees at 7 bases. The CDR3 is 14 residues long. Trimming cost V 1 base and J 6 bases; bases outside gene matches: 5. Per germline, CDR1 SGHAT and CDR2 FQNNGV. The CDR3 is CASSLAGTAHGYTF. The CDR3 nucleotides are TGTGCCAGCAGCTTAGCCGGGACAGCCCATGGCTACACCTTC.